The 7 T cell receptor beta chains listed next were all sequenced from one sample in a study of blood T cell repertoires in COVID-19. Generated by immunoSEQ multiplex PCR, the TCRdb table keeps only in-frame clones and is missing some. The data hold 200,000 to 250,000 clones, with about 83% observed a single time. The sample was peripheral blood. These receptors came from a woman between 45 and 65 years old with acute or convalescent COVID-19.

Points on this clone: Other DNA sequences of this sample code for an identical CDR3. This chain links TRBV3-1 (or the pseudogene TRBV3-2) with TRBJ2-5; tentatively, D is TRBD2 (5 bases). Germline CDR1 and CDR2: LGHDT and YNNKEL (reference sequence). The CDR3 is 14 residues long. The germline V and J ends were trimmed by 0 bases and 2 bases, with 7 bases remaining between them. CDR3 in DNA: TGTGCCAGCAGCCAAGATGGCGGGCAAGAGACCCAGTACTTC. As protein: CASSQDGGQETQYF.

This sequence joins TRBV21-1 and TRBJ2-3; the table's D gene call, TRBD2, was not cross checked with the DNA. TRBV21-1 is reported as a pseudogene. CDR3 length: 19 residues. The CDR3 loop reads CASSKSETSGMKFTDTQYF. As DNA, the CDR3 is TGTGCCAGCAGCAAATCCGAGACTAGCGGGATGAAGTTCACAGATACGCAGTATTTT.

Here the CDR3 reads CASSTGVEQYF. CDR3 bases: TGTGCCAGCAGTACAGGGGTCGAGCAGTACTTC. The rearrangement uses TRBV2 and TRBJ2-7; the match to TRBD1 covers 7 bases. Trimming cost V 5 bases and J 6 bases; bases outside gene matches: 1. Germline lookup yields CDR1 SNHLY and CDR2 FYNNEI. The CDR3 is 11 amino acids.

The chain is built from TRBV24-1 and TRBJ2-1, with 11 bases lining up with TRBD2. The CDR3 has 15 amino acids. The V gene end was trimmed by 8 bases and the J gene end by 9 bases; junction bases not matched to a gene: 11. Germline lookup yields CDR1 KGHDR and CDR2 SFDVKD. The CDR3 is CATMRDSGRATEQFF. The CDR3 bases are TGTGCCACCATGAGGGATAGCGGGAGGGCCACTGAGCAGTTCTTC.

The genes are TRBV6-5 and TRBJ1-5, with TRBD1 identical over 8 bases. Trimming at V came to 2 bases and at J to 4 bases, leaving 4 bases not matched to a gene. Germline CDR1 reads MNHEY; CDR2 reads SVGAGI. The CDR3 is 15 amino acids. The CDR3 DNA is TGTGCCAGCAGTTACACGGGACAGGATAATCAGCCCCAGCATTTT. It encodes CASSYTGQDNQPQHF.

The chain joins TRBV5-5 to TRBJ1-6; D is unclear. Germline V gene lookup returns CDR1 SGHKS and CDR2 YYEKEE (reference sequence). V lost 2 bases and J lost 0, with 3 bases in between. This CDR3 region has 14 residues. CDR3 region: CASSFSSYNSPLHF. The CDR3 bases are TGTGCCAGCAGCTTCTCCTCCTATAATTCACCCCTCCACTTT.

The chain recombines TRBV6-5 with TRBJ1-2; D possibly corresponds to TRBD1 (5 bases). The CDR3 has 15 amino acids. CDR1 and CDR2 from the germline V gene are MNHEY and SVGAGI. V was shortened by 0 bases and J by 7 bases, with 15 bases between the two germline ends. CDR3 region: CASSYSTSGLSGYTF. CDR3 DNA: TGTGCCAGCAGTTACTCGACGTCAGGGCTTAGTGGCTACACCTTC.